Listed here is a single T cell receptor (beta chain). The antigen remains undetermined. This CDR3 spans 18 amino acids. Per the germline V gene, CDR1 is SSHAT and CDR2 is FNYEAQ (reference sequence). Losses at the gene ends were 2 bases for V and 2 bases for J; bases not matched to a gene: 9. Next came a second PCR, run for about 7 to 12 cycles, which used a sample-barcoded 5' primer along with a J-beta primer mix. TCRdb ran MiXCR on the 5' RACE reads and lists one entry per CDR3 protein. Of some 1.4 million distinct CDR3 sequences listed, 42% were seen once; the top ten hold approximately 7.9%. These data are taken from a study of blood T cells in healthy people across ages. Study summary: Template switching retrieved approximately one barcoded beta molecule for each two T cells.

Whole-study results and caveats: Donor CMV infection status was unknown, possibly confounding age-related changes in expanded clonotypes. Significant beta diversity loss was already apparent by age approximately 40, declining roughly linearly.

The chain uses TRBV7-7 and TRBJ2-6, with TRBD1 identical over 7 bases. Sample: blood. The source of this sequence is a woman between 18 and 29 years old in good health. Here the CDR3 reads CASSLSFRGGAGANVLTF. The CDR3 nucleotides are TGTGCCAGCAGCTTAAGTTTCCGAGGGGGCGCTGGGGCCAACGTCCTGACTTTC.